This record looks at one T cell receptor beta chain sequence and its context. Antigen unknown. The sample comes from a study of T cell responses to AZD1222 COVID-19 vaccine. Findings and caveats of the study: Distributed over spike, vaccine-associated CD4 TCRs predominated at 160-218 and 743-854. White British people made up most donors, females outnumbered males, and clonal diversity was possibly underestimated.

The repertoire was sequenced with immunoSEQ multiplex PCR; TCRdb's copy has only in-frame clones and lacks some. Here the sample spans 150,000 to 200,000 clones, almost 90% being singletons. Specimen: peripheral blood, collected on day 0 of AZD1222 vaccination. The sequence derives from an adult in good health.

CDR3 sequence (DNA): TGCGCCAGCAGTCGGAGGGGTAGAAGGACTGAAGCTTTCTTT. This encodes CASSRRGRRTEAFF. This sequence joins TRBV23-1 and TRBJ1-1, with a tentative D call TRBD1 (5 bases). TRBV23-1 is sorted into the ORF group, with uncertain function. V dropped 4 bases and J dropped 5 bases, with 14 bases sitting between them. This CDR3 region has 14 residues.